The 29 T cell receptor beta chains below all came from one sample that was sequenced in a study of cytomegalovirus exposure and HLA in healthy donors. Produced via immunoSEQ multiplex PCR; TCRdb's table is partial and in-frame only. Among some 130,000 clones, approximately 84% were seen once, and the ten largest hold 30%. Sequencing input: PBMCs. These receptors came from a man aged 30 to 39 in good health and CMV-seropositive.

The V gene is TRBV7-2, the J gene TRBJ2-5, with a tentative D call TRBD1 (6 bases). The V end was cut by 1 base, the J end by 5 bases, with 14 bases between. The CDR3 contains 15 residues. CDR1 is SGHTA, CDR2 FQGNSA, per germline. In nucleotides, the CDR3 is TGTGCCAGCAGCTTAGAGTCCGGACAGTGGGAGACCCAGTACTTC. Protein sequence: CASSLESGQWETQYF.

The V call is TRBV28, the J call TRBJ2-5, with 10 bases lining up with TRBD2. Trimming removed 7 bases from V and 5 bases from J; junction bases left unmatched: 4. This CDR3 has 13 residues. Germline assignment: CDR1 MDHEN and CDR2 SYDVKM. CDR3 DNA: TGTGCCAGCACTCTAGCGGGAGAGGAGACCCAGTACTTC. It translates to CASTLAGEETQYF.

Here the CDR3 reads CASSMDRGETQYF. The CDR3 DNA follows: TGTGCCAGCAGCATGGACAGGGGAGAGACCCAGTACTTC. The chain links TRBV7-2 to TRBJ2-5, with 9 positions matching TRBD1. The CDR3 is 13 residues long. The V segment lost 5 bases and the J segment 4 bases; nucleotides outside the gene matches: 2. Germline V gene lookup returns CDR1 SGHTA and CDR2 FQGNSA.

The chain employs TRBV28 and TRBJ1-2; the D gene is possibly TRBD1 (5 bases). Trimming took off 5 bases at V and 6 bases at J, with 13 bases between the two ends. CDR1 MDHEN and CDR2 SYDVKM come from the germline V gene. This CDR3 region has 13 residues. The CDR3 is CASSPGGIHGYTF. In DNA, the CDR3 is TGTGCCAGCAGTCCGGGGGGGATCCATGGCTACACCTTC.

V is TRBV11-2 and J is TRBJ2-5, with D perhaps matching TRBD2 (6 bases). Germline V lookup: CDR1 SGHAT, CDR2 FQNNGV. Trimming stripped 2 bases from V and 4 bases from J, with 11 bases between. The CDR3 has 14 amino acids. As DNA, the CDR3 is TGTGCCAGCAGCTTATCCGGGGGAGGAGAGACCCAGTACTTC. This codes for CASSLSGGGETQYF.

The rearrangement links TRBV18 to TRBJ2-7; tentatively, D is TRBD1 (6 bases). There are 15 residues in the CDR3. Germline CDR1 is KGHSH and CDR2 is LQKENI. Deletions cut 6 bases from V and 2 bases from J, with 17 bases between. CDR3 region: CASSPYRDPTYEQYF. CDR3 nucleotide sequence: TGTGCCAGCTCGCCTTACAGGGACCCTACCTACGAGCAGTACTTC.

The chain is built from TRBV2 and TRBJ2-1; 12 nucleotides agree with TRBD2. CDR3 length: 13 amino acids. CDR1 and CDR2 from the germline V gene are SNHLY and FYNNEI. Trimming at V came to 10 bases and at J to 9 bases, leaving 7 bases not matched to a gene. CDR3 bases: TGTGCCACACGACTAGCGGGAGAGGGTGAGCAGTTCTTC. This gives the protein CATRLAGEGEQFF. The whole variable domain, remainder taken from reference TRBV2 and TRBJ2-1, is EPEVTQTPSHQVTQMGQEVILRCVPISNHLYFYWYRQILGQKVEFLVSFYNNEISEKSEIFDDQFSVERPDGSNFTLKIRSTKLEDSAMYFCATRLAGEGEQFFGPGTRLTVL.

The table lists this clone with a count of one. The rearrangement uses TRBV7-8 and TRBJ1-2; 7 bases match TRBD1. With V trimmed by 4 bases and J by 2 bases, 10 bases remained unmatched. The CDR3 has 16 amino acids. The V gene's germline CDR1 is SGHVS and CDR2 FQNEAQ. The CDR3 DNA is TGTGCCAGCAGCTACCCCGGGACAGATGCGAACTATGGCTACACCTTC. Amino acids: CASSYPGTDANYGYTF.

The chain couples TRBV9 to TRBJ1-3; 9 bases align to TRBD1. Trimming took 6 bases from V and 9 from J; bases not matched to a gene: 7. Germline V lookup: CDR1 SGDLS, CDR2 YYNGEE. CDR3 size: 13 residues. The CDR3 region is CASTTGGMGTIYF. The CDR3, as DNA: TGTGCCAGCACCACAGGGGGCATGGGCACCATATATTTT.

This clone has more than one count but fewer than ten. The rearrangement joins TRBV2 to TRBJ1-2; D perhaps matches TRBD1 (5 bases). Germline V gene sequence: CDR1 SNHLY, CDR2 FYNNEI. The CDR3 is 14 residues long. The germline V and J ends were trimmed by 0 bases and 5 bases, with 10 bases remaining between them. CDR3: CASSEAGGTYGYTF. CDR3 DNA sequence: TGTGCCAGCAGTGAAGCGGGAGGGACTTATGGCTACACCTTC.

This chain links TRBV4-1 with TRBJ1-1; no clear D gene. This CDR3 comprises 13 residues. The ends were cut back, 4 bases at V and 3 bases at J, with 9 bases in the middle. The germline CDR1 and CDR2 sequences are MGHRA and YSYEKL. CDR3 in DNA: TGCGCCAGCAGCCCCGTCGGGGACACTGAAGCTTTCTTT. Translated: CASSPVGDTEAFF.

V gene TRBV11-2 combines with J gene TRBJ2-3; TRBD1 aligns across 11 bases. This CDR3 has 17 residues. The junction had 6 bases not matched to a gene; V was cut back by 1 base and J by 3 bases. The V gene's germline CDR1 is SGHAT and CDR2 FQNNGV. CDR3 amino acids: CASSLGTGGRRTDTQYF. In nucleotides, the CDR3 is TGTGCCAGCAGCTTAGGGACAGGGGGCCGGCGGACAGATACGCAGTATTTT.

The chain recombines TRBV29-1 with TRBJ2-7; the D is unclear. Germline assignment: CDR1 SQVTM and CDR2 ANQGSEA. The CDR3 covers 13 residues. V lost 4 bases and J lost 0, with 10 bases in between. As DNA, the CDR3 is TGCAGCGTTGTCCTCCAGGACTCCTACGAGCAGTACTTC. Translating it yields CSVVLQDSYEQYF.

This rearrangement joins TRBV5-4 to TRBJ2-3, with TRBD1 as a possible D gene (6 bases). Trimming shortened V by 2 bases and J by 1 base, and 11 bases separated the two germline ends. Germline lookup yields CDR1 SGHNT and CDR2 YYREEE (reference sequence). This CDR3 region has 15 residues. CDR3 amino acids: CASSFSGGRTDTQYF. CDR3 nucleotides: TGTGCCAGCAGCTTTAGTGGGGGCCGCACAGATACGCAGTATTTT.

This clone has only one observation. The chain links TRBV5-4 to TRBJ2-5; the D is unclear. The CDR3 contains 15 residues. Per the germline V gene, CDR1 is SGHNT and CDR2 is YYREEE (reference sequence). Trimming shortened V by 0 bases and J by 3 bases, and 12 bases separated the two germline ends. The CDR3 protein is CASSLERVSKETQYF. The CDR3 DNA is TGTGCCAGCAGCTTGGAACGCGTGTCAAAAGAGACCCAGTACTTC.

The CDR3 loop is CASRGQGLANYGYTF. As DNA, the CDR3 is TGTGCCAGCAGGGGACAGGGACTCGCTAACTATGGCTACACCTTC. The chain uses TRBV6-1 and TRBJ1-2; 9 nucleotides align to TRBD1. CDR1 and CDR2 (germline): MNHNS, SASEGT. This CDR3 contains 15 residues. V lost 6 bases and J lost 0; bases outside the gene matches: 5.

The chain couples TRBV28 to TRBJ1-2; possible D gene TRBD1, 6 bases. The V gene's germline CDR1 is MDHEN and CDR2 SYDVKM. The germline V and J ends were trimmed by 6 bases and 8 bases, with 16 bases remaining between them. The CDR3 spans 13 residues. CDR3 bases: TGTGCCAGCAGGACCTGGGGGCTAGGGGGCTACACCTTC. It yields the protein CASRTWGLGGYTF.

This clone was counted once. The chain joins TRBV29-1 to TRBJ2-3, with 8 bases that match TRBD1. Germline trimming cut 1 base from V and 3 bases from J; bases unmatched to any gene: 6. This CDR3 comprises 15 residues. Germline CDR1 reads SQVTM; CDR2 reads ANQGSEA. The CDR3 loop reads CSVEGSRTGTDTQYF. In DNA form, the CDR3 reads TGCAGCGTTGAAGGATCCCGGACAGGGACAGATACGCAGTATTTT.

In DNA form, the CDR3 reads TGTGCCAGCAGCCGCAAGGTTCTAGCGGGGGGACTGAACACCGGGGAGCTGTTTTTT. It is translated as CASSRKVLAGGLNTGELFF. J is TRBJ2-2 and V is TRBV7-2; TRBD2 aligns across 11 bases. The CDR3 runs 19 residues. Germline lookup yields CDR1 SGHTA and CDR2 FQGNSA. V lost 5 bases and J lost 1; bases outside the gene matches: 12.

This clone was seen just once. The V gene is TRBV6-1, the J gene TRBJ2-2, with no clear D. Trimming removed 4 bases from V and 2 bases from J, with 17 bases in between. This CDR3 is 17 amino acids long. Germline V CDR1 and CDR2: MNHNS, SASEGT. CDR3 sequence (DNA): TGTGCCAGCAGTGCGCACTGGTCGAACCTCAACACCGGGGAGCTGTTTTTT. Encoded protein: CASSAHWSNLNTGELFF.

The rearrangement uses TRBV7-2 and TRBJ1-2; 10 nucleotides line up with TRBD1. This CDR3 has 15 amino acids. V lost 1 base, J lost 4 bases, and 3 bases stayed unmatched. Germline V gives CDR1 SGHTA, CDR2 FQGNSA. CDR3 loop: CASSLGQGASYGYTF. For the CDR3, the DNA is TGTGCCAGCAGCTTAGGACAGGGGGCGTCCTATGGCTACACCTTC.

As regards this clone: The sample has other DNA sequences that encode this CDR3 too. V and J are TRBV9 and TRBJ1-1, with D uncertain. Trimming left V 3 bases short and J 1 base short, with 13 bases between. The germline V gene encodes CDR1 SGDLS and CDR2 YYNGEE. CDR3 size: 15 residues. CDR3 in amino acids: CASSARDSGNTEAFF. In DNA form, the CDR3 reads TGTGCCAGCAGCGCGAGGGATTCGGGGAACACTGAAGCTTTCTTT.

The rearrangement uses TRBV9 and TRBJ2-7; 11 nucleotides align to TRBD2. The CDR3 is 18 amino acids. The germline gives CDR1 SGDLS, CDR2 YYNGEE. Unmatched junction bases numbered 11, after V lost 0 bases and J lost 3 bases. CDR3 loop: CASSVGGAGTSGLYEQYF. Written as DNA, the CDR3 is TGTGCCAGCAGCGTAGGCGGGGCCGGGACTAGCGGACTCTACGAGCAGTACTTC.

The chain carries TRBV28 and TRBJ2-1; D not certain. Trimming shortened V by 6 bases and J by 9 bases, and 12 bases separated the two germline ends. Germline V lookup: CDR1 MDHEN, CDR2 SYDVKM. The CDR3 totals 12 residues. The DNA of the CDR3 is TGTGCCAGCAGAGGAGACGCTAGTGAGCAGTTCTTC. Translation: CASRGDASEQFF.

The rearrangement links TRBV9 to TRBJ2-5, with a possible D match to TRBD2 (7 bases). Germline V gene data show CDR1 as SGDLS and CDR2 as YYNGEE. V was shortened by 2 bases and J by 5 bases, with 10 bases between the two germline ends. The CDR3 is 13 amino acids. The CDR3 sequence is CASSVGGQETQYF. The CDR3, as DNA: TGTGCCAGCAGCGTCGGGGGGCAGGAGACCCAGTACTTC.

The chain links TRBV27 to TRBJ2-1; 8 bases fit TRBD1. Germline values: CDR1 MNHEY, CDR2 SMNVEV (reference sequence). Germline trimming cut 5 bases from V and 1 base from J; bases unmatched to any gene: 10. The CDR3 length is 17 residues. CDR3 sequence: CASSPAPRDRSYNEQFF. As DNA, the CDR3 is TGTGCCAGCAGTCCCGCCCCCAGGGACAGGTCCTACAATGAGCAGTTCTTC.

V and J are TRBV6-5 and TRBJ2-7; maybe TRBD1 (6 bases). Trimming left V 3 bases short and J 5 bases short, with 14 bases between. Germline assignment: CDR1 MNHEY and CDR2 SVGAGI. This CDR3 comprises 14 residues. The CDR3 is CASSYRPTGHEQYF. CDR3 DNA sequence: TGTGCCAGCAGTTATCGACCGACAGGACACGAGCAGTACTTC.

The chain's CDR3 is CASSQAIKRDPNNEQFF. In DNA, the CDR3 is TGTGCCAGCAGCCAGGCTATTAAGCGGGATCCTAACAATGAGCAGTTCTTC. The chain couples TRBV4-2 to TRBJ2-1, with TRBD2 identical over 7 bases. After removal of 3 bases from V and 5 bases from J, the junction contained 13 bases not matched to a gene. This CDR3 contains 17 residues. Per the germline V gene, CDR1 is LGHNA and CDR2 is YNFKEQ.

This chain links TRBV2 with TRBJ2-5; D not resolved. This CDR3 contains 15 residues. V was trimmed by 1 base and J by 2 bases, leaving 11 bases between them. Germline CDR1 reads SNHLY; CDR2 reads FYNNEI. The DNA of the CDR3 is TGTGCCAGCAGTGAAGAGGCAGGTTATCAAGAGACCCAGTACTTC. This encodes CASSEEAGYQETQYF.